Listed below are T cell receptor beta chains from one sample, sequenced in a study of CD8 T cells in ankylosing spondylitis. TCRdb re-called the 5' RACE reads with MiXCR, one entry per CDR3 protein. The table has about 100,000 distinct CDR3 sequences, more than 20% seen once; the top ten hold over 9%. The sequenced sample consisted of synovial fluid, either unsorted or a sorted T cell fraction (not recorded which). These receptors all stem from a male donor with ankylosing spondylitis. CDR3s include the opening cysteine and the closing phenylalanine or tryptophan. Fields, in order: V gene, J gene, CDR3 protein.

v_call: TRBV10-2
j_call: TRBJ1-5
cdr3_aa: CASSGRQQNQPQHF

v_call: TRBV27
j_call: TRBJ2-5
cdr3_aa: CASSRQASSWKTQYF

v_call: TRBV7-9
j_call: TRBJ1-3
cdr3_aa: CASSGTVGNTIYF

v_call: TRBV14
j_call: TRBJ2-1
cdr3_aa: CASSHRRQGANEQFF

v_call: TRBV24-1
j_call: TRBJ2-1
cdr3_aa: CATSDLTGGSYNEQFF

v_call: TRBV6-1
j_call: TRBJ1-5
cdr3_aa: CASSESAGVSNQPQHF

v_call: TRBV5-1
j_call: TRBJ1-1
cdr3_aa: CASSSAEVQGSTEAFF

v_call: TRBV12-3/TRBV12-4
j_call: TRBJ2-7
cdr3_aa: CASSPGAREQYF

v_call: TRBV5-1
j_call: TRBJ2-7
cdr3_aa: CASSAAYEQYF

v_call: TRBV20-1
j_call: TRBJ2-7
cdr3_aa: CSARLGSSIRYEQYF

v_call: TRBV28
j_call: TRBJ2-3
cdr3_aa: CASSLGREYTQYF

v_call: TRBV6-2/TRBV6-3
j_call: TRBJ2-1
cdr3_aa: CASSPGDIYNEQFF

v_call: TRBV6-6
j_call: TRBJ2-7
cdr3_aa: CASSHRQGTYEQYF

v_call: TRBV15
j_call: TRBJ2-3
cdr3_aa: CATSRVGADTQYF

v_call: TRBV2
j_call: TRBJ1-2
cdr3_aa: CASSGDRYGYTF

v_call: TRBV11-2
j_call: TRBJ2-1
cdr3_aa: CASSPQGGRSDNEQFF

v_call: TRBV2
j_call: TRBJ2-2
cdr3_aa: CASKEGRTGELFF

v_call: TRBV7-9
j_call: TRBJ1-6
cdr3_aa: CASSPVGDMDSPLHF

v_call: TRBV20-1
j_call: TRBJ1-5
cdr3_aa: CSAKPSNQPQHF

v_call: TRBV7-2
j_call: TRBJ2-5
cdr3_aa: CASSRREETQYF

v_call: TRBV27
j_call: TRBJ1-2
cdr3_aa: CASRMLQGTGGYTF

v_call: TRBV5-4
j_call: TRBJ1-1
cdr3_aa: CASSLTGDSNTEAFF

v_call: TRBV2
j_call: TRBJ1-1
cdr3_aa: CASRMVQGGEAFF

v_call: TRBV24-1
j_call: TRBJ2-1
cdr3_aa: CATSVSGSTDNEQFF

v_call: TRBV4-2
j_call: TRBJ1-1
cdr3_aa: CASSFDPSKGTEAFF

v_call: TRBV9
j_call: TRBJ2-5
cdr3_aa: CASSVGGLALETQYF

v_call: TRBV29-1
j_call: TRBJ2-1
cdr3_aa: CSVGTSGYNEQFF

v_call: TRBV20-1
j_call: TRBJ1-5
cdr3_aa: CSARGVQGAVSNQPQHF

v_call: TRBV7-7
j_call: TRBJ2-3
cdr3_aa: CASSLDAGGGRDTQYF

v_call: TRBV6-6
j_call: TRBJ2-1
cdr3_aa: CASRDTGGDEQFF

v_call: TRBV29-1
j_call: TRBJ1-1
cdr3_aa: CSVKQVLNTEAFF

v_call: TRBV6-2/TRBV6-3
j_call: TRBJ1-5
cdr3_aa: CASSYIVGTQHF

v_call: TRBV4-2
j_call: TRBJ1-4
cdr3_aa: CASSQDGDTTNEKLFF

v_call: TRBV24-1
j_call: TRBJ1-1
cdr3_aa: CATSDLLDNLNTEAFF

v_call: TRBV4-1
j_call: TRBJ2-1
cdr3_aa: CASSQDRARTDEQFF

v_call: TRBV3-1
j_call: TRBJ1-1
cdr3_aa: CASSPDSGTEAFF

v_call: TRBV12-5
j_call: TRBJ2-5
cdr3_aa: CASRVNRGKETQYF

v_call: TRBV7-9
j_call: TRBJ2-7
cdr3_aa: CASLGGGKSYEQYF

v_call: TRBV12-3/TRBV12-4
j_call: TRBJ2-5
cdr3_aa: CASSTGTGPSETQYF

v_call: TRBV27
j_call: TRBJ2-1
cdr3_aa: CASRLSSGSYNEQFF

v_call: TRBV7-2
j_call: TRBJ2-3
cdr3_aa: CASSLTPHSTDTQYF

v_call: TRBV28
j_call: TRBJ1-5
cdr3_aa: CASSLWIWGSNQPQHF

v_call: TRBV20-1
j_call: TRBJ2-5
cdr3_aa: CSARVVRRWGETQYF

v_call: TRBV15
j_call: TRBJ1-2
cdr3_aa: CATSRDSGVYGYTF

v_call: TRBV7-9
j_call: TRBJ2-2
cdr3_aa: CASSHSLSANTGELFF

v_call: TRBV27
j_call: TRBJ1-6
cdr3_aa: CASSIIQGSPLHF

v_call: TRBV12-3/TRBV12-4
j_call: TRBJ2-5
cdr3_aa: CASSSGTSGGETQYF

v_call: TRBV5-1
j_call: TRBJ2-3
cdr3_aa: CASGPGLAVSTDTQYF

v_call: TRBV11-2
j_call: TRBJ2-7
cdr3_aa: CASSRTAGWTSGRAHEQYF

v_call: TRBV29-1
j_call: TRBJ1-1
cdr3_aa: CSVGSGNTEAFF

v_call: TRBV28
j_call: TRBJ1-6
cdr3_aa: CASSLGTPRGSPLHF

v_call: TRBV10-3
j_call: TRBJ2-5
cdr3_aa: CAISTQETQYF

v_call: TRBV29-1
j_call: TRBJ2-1
cdr3_aa: CSVFRGYNEQFF

v_call: TRBV2
j_call: TRBJ1-6
cdr3_aa: CASGTDFNSPLHF

v_call: TRBV25-1
j_call: TRBJ2-1
cdr3_aa: CASSGGGDYNEQFF

v_call: TRBV15
j_call: TRBJ2-2
cdr3_aa: CATSSSGKGTGELFF

v_call: TRBV7-9
j_call: TRBJ1-2
cdr3_aa: CASSPGVGNYGYTF

v_call: TRBV28
j_call: TRBJ2-2
cdr3_aa: CASSLPEGGELFF